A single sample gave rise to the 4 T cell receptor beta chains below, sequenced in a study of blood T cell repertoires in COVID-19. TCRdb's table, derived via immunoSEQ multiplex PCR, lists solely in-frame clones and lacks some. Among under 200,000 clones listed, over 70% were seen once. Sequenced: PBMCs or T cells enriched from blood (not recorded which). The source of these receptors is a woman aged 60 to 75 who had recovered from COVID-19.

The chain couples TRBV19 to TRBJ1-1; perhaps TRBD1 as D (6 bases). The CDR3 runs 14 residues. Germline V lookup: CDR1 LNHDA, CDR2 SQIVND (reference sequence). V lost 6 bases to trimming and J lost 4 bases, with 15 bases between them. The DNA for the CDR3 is TGTGCCAGTAGCCTGATAGGGGGAACCACTGAAGCTTTCTTT. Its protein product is CASSLIGGTTEAFF. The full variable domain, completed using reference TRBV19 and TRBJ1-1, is DGGITQSPKYLFRKEGQNVTLSCEQNLNHDAMYWYRQDPGQGLRLIYYSQIVNDFQKGDIAEGYSVSREKKESFPLTVTSAQKNPTAFYLCASSLIGGTTEAFFGQGTRLTVV.

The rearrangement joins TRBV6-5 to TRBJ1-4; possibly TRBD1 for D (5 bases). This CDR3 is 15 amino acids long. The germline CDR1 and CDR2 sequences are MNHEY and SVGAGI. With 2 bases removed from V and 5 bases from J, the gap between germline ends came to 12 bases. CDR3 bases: TGTGCCAGCAGTTACCAGGCAGGGTCCAATGAAAAACTGTTTTTT. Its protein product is CASSYQAGSNEKLFF.

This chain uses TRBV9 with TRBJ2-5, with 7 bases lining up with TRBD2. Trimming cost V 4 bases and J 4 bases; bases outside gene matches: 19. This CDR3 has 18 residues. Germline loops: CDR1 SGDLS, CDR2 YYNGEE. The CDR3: CASSPRSLMGGPGETQYF. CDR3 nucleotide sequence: TGTGCCAGCAGCCCCCGTTCCCTTATGGGAGGGCCCGGAGAGACCCAGTACTTC.

In DNA form, the CDR3 reads TGTGCCAGTAGTTCCGCTTCAGGGGGCCTGGGGGGCTACACCTTC. Translation gives CASSSASGGLGGYTF. The genes are TRBV19 and TRBJ1-2, with 8 bases matching TRBD1. Germline-derived CDR1 and CDR2 are LNHDA and SQIVND (reference sequence). The V segment lost 5 bases and the J segment 8 bases; nucleotides outside the gene matches: 13. CDR3 length: 15 amino acids. The full variable domain, its missing parts supplied by reference TRBV19 and TRBJ1-2, is DGGITQSPKYLFRKEGQNVTLSCEQNLNHDAMYWYRQDPGQGLRLIYYSQIVNDFQKGDIAEGYSVSREKKESFPLTVTSAQKNPTAFYLCASSSASGGLGGYTFGSGTRLTVV.